This paragraph covers one T cell receptor (beta chain) sequence. V lost 0 bases and J lost 6, with 13 bases in between. CDR3 length: 15 residues. Germline CDR1 and CDR2: MRHNA and SNTAGT. In the source study's methods: Researchers report that nucleated cell counts were estimated from reference gene primer amplification. Some clones are missing from TCRdb's copy, which holds only in-frame ones; the method was immunoSEQ multiplex PCR. The V and J calls and clone size are taken from that table; D and trimming were inferred from the DNA. Here the sample spans 40,000 to 50,000 clones, about 88% being singletons. The data derive from a study of blood T cell repertoires in COVID-19. About the study: The United States, Italy and Spain supplied acute and convalescent COVID-19 samples. T cells, B-cell-depleted T cells, or PBMCs provided the cDNA or gDNA that served as material.

The specimen was peripheral blood. The sequence was obtained from a human donor in a cohort sampled during active COVID-19. V usage is TRBV6-4 and J usage is TRBJ2-3; D may be TRBD2 (7 bases). CDR3 protein: CASSDSGGQGDTQYF. The CDR3 DNA follows: TGTGCCAGCAGTGACTCGGGGGGGCAGGGCGATACGCAGTATTTT.